Given below is one T cell receptor (beta chain) in context. What antigen it recognizes has not been identified. No base-level quality is on record; no much larger clone is a single base apart. The data were taken from a study of cytomegalovirus exposure and HLA in healthy donors (dated 2017 in TCRdb). Study-wide context: According to a later analysis, the 110 or so validation repertoires were produced on the same platform as the 600 to 850 repertoires of the first cohort. The aim of the study was to test whether cataloging public T cell receptors could identify signatures of past pathogen exposure. High-throughput TCR immunosequencing, statistical association of individual TCRs with disease status, and machine learning were combined to predict cytomegalovirus infection status. Besides the first cohort of under 700 subjects, a separate validation cohort made up of over 100 different subjects was used. General study outcomes and caveats: The authors suggested that the approach could potentially be extended to other disease states and immunological phenotypes. In vitro tests confirmed that a few of the cytomegalovirus-associated TCR beta chains recognize cytomegalovirus antigens. Across donors, most TCR sequences were observed very rarely, whereas some public TCRs were present in many individuals. In a later analysis, TCRs clustered in the first cohort were found to also tend to co-occur in the approximately 120 validation repertoires, with approximately 93% of cluster scores above 0. A later analysis had no HLA typing for the validation cohort, so co-occurrence there was scored across all 110 or so repertoires. The study listed 164 TCR beta chains as associated with cytomegalovirus. The classifier was reported to diagnose cytomegalovirus status with high specificity and sensitivity in both the original and validation cohorts.

The library was obtained by the immunoSEQ multiplex PCR assay. As for how the authors treated the data: A statistical classification framework was developed to diagnose cytomegalovirus status using the catalog of TCR beta chain sequences. Entries here come from immuneACCESS through TCRdb and include only in-frame sequences with V and J called. Some clones fail to appear in such tables; in the studies checked, an unresolved V gene covers under half of the shortfall, and the cause of the remainder is unknown. V, J and clone size are those of that table, while D and trimming were read from the DNA. The sample data list 100,000 to 130,000 clones, and approximately 85% of these were observed just once. The biggest ten clones account for 3% of the sample. Trimming takes 3 bases off V and 2 bases off J; junction bases not matched to a gene: 14. The germline V gene gives CDR1 as KGHSH and CDR2 as LQKENI. Spanning cysteine to phenylalanine, the CDR3 consists of 19 amino acids. Of the read, only the CDR3 DNA is kept; its 57 bases are in frame from base 1.

The donors were included in the validation cohort of approximately 120 subjects, a group kept apart from the approximately 700-subject first cohort. Here the chain combines TRBV18 and TRBJ1-2, with TRBD1 identical over 11 junction bases. This clonotype was obtained from a woman aged 18-30 years in good health and CMV-seronegative. The specimen sequenced was PBMCs. The CDR3 has the sequence CASSPRTGTGGVKNYGYTF. The DNA is TGTGCCAGCTCACCTAGAACCGGGACAGGGGGAGTTAAGAACTATGGCTACACCTTC.